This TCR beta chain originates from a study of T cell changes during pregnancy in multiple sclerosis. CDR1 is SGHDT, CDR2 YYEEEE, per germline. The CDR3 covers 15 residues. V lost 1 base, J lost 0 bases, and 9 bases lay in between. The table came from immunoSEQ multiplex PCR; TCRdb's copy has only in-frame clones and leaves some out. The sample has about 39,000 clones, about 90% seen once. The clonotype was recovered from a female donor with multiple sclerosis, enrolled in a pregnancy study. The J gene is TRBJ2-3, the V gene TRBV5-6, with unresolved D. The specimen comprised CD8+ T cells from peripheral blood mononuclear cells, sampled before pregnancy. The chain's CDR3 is CASSLSLTSTDTQYF. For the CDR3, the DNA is TGTGCCAGCAGCTTGAGTCTAACTAGCACAGATACGCAGTATTTT.